These T cell receptor beta chains were read from a single sample in a study of blood T cell repertoires in COVID-19. The method was immunoSEQ multiplex PCR; TCRdb's version includes in-frame clones alone and lacks a portion of them. The sample records about 75,000 clones, roughly 90% being singletons. The sequencing sample was made of peripheral blood. The receptor set was obtained from a human donor in a cohort sampled during active COVID-19. Each CDR3 is given with its conserved first and last residue. The order of the fields is D gene, V gene, clone size, J gene, CDR3 DNA, CDR3 protein. A D gene is named only where the DNA matches it firmly. Where a row states a size, it is once, few, many or the class of an expanded clone; other rows omit it.

D: TRBD2
V: TRBV2
size: once
J: TRBJ2-5
DNA: TGTGCCAGCAGTGGGACTAGCGGGGGGGAGACCCAGTACTTC
CDR3: CASSGTSGGETQYF

D: .
V: TRBV19
size: .
J: TRBJ1-5
DNA: TGTGCCAGTAGTACGGCGGGCAGGAGCAATCAGCCCCAGCATTTT
CDR3: CASSTAGRSNQPQHF

D: TRBD1
V: TRBV6-5
size: .
J: TRBJ1-4
DNA: TGTGCCAGCAGCCCCGACAGGGGTAAGATTGAAAAACTGTTTTTT
CDR3: CASSPDRGKIEKLFF

D: .
V: TRBV9
size: .
J: TRBJ1-2
DNA: TGTGCCAGCAGCGTAGGTGGATCCGGGAACTATGGCTACACCTTC
CDR3: CASSVGGSGNYGYTF

D: TRBD1
V: TRBV5-8
size: .
J: TRBJ2-1
DNA: TGTGCCAGCAGGATCCCGGGACAGGGCTACAATGAGCAGTTCTTC
CDR3: CASRIPGQGYNEQFF

D: TRBD2
V: TRBV18
size: .
J: TRBJ2-7
DNA: TGTGCCAGCTCACCTTTAGCGGGCCACTCCTACGAGCAGTACTTC
CDR3: CASSPLAGHSYEQYF

D: TRBD1
V: TRBV6-5
size: .
J: TRBJ1-2
DNA: TGTGCCAGCAGTCGACAGGGCTATGGCTACACCTTC
CDR3: CASSRQGYGYTF

D: .
V: TRBV11-2
size: .
J: TRBJ2-2
DNA: TGTGCCAGCAGAAGACAGCAGAACACCGGGGAGCTGTTTTTT
CDR3: CASRRQQNTGELFF

D: TRBD1
V: TRBV5-1
size: .
J: TRBJ1-4
DNA: TGCGCCAGCAGCCCCTGGTCGGACAGGGTCGAAAAACTGTTTTTT
CDR3: CASSPWSDRVEKLFF

D: .
V: TRBV5-6
size: .
J: TRBJ1-1
DNA: TGTGCCAGCAGCCCCCGGTACGCTGAAGCTTTCTTT
CDR3: CASSPRYAEAFF

D: TRBD2
V: TRBV6-5
size: .
J: TRBJ2-4
DNA: TGTGCCAGCAGTTCAGACCGGACTAGCAGGAACATTCAGTACTTC
CDR3: CASSSDRTSRNIQYF

D: .
V: TRBV20-1
size: once
J: TRBJ1-3
DNA: TGCAGTGCTCGTGATCCGAACTATGGAAACACCATATATTTT
CDR3: CSARDPNYGNTIYF

D: .
V: TRBV2
size: .
J: TRBJ1-1
DNA: TGTGCCAGCACTGTCTCAGGGGCTGTGGCTGAAGCTTTCTTT
CDR3: CASTVSGAVAEAFF

D: TRBD2
V: TRBV27
size: .
J: TRBJ2-3
DNA: TGTGCCAGCAGTTACAACCCTAGCGGGACAGATACGCAGTATTTT
CDR3: CASSYNPSGTDTQYF

D: .
V: TRBV5-4
size: .
J: TRBJ2-3
DNA: TGTGCCAGCAGCTTGGCCTCGCTAGGCACCTATAGCACAGATACGCAGTATTTT
CDR3: CASSLASLGTYSTDTQYF

D: .
V: TRBV9
size: .
J: TRBJ2-3
DNA: TGTGCCAGCAGCGTATGGCCAGCGGGCACCACTACAGATACGCAGTATTTT
CDR3: CASSVWPAGTTTDTQYF

D: TRBD2
V: TRBV19
size: .
J: TRBJ2-7
DNA: TGTGCCAGTAGTATAGCTCTAGCGGTCGAGCAGTACTTC
CDR3: CASSIALAVEQYF

D: TRBD2
V: TRBV9
size: once
J: TRBJ2-2
DNA: TGTGCCAGCAGCCTTCATAGCGGGACCACCACCGGGGAGCTGTTTTTT
CDR3: CASSLHSGTTTGELFF

D: TRBD2
V: TRBV19
size: .
J: TRBJ2-1
DNA: TGTGCCACCTCCCCGGCTAGCGGGAGGGCAAGAGAGCAGTTCTTC
CDR3: CATSPASGRAREQFF

D: TRBD1
V: TRBV4-3
size: .
J: TRBJ1-2
DNA: TGCGCCAGCAGCCAAACCGGACAGGGACATGGCTACACCTTC
CDR3: CASSQTGQGHGYTF

D: .
V: TRBV7-9
size: .
J: TRBJ1-1
DNA: TGTGCCAGCAGCTTAGTTGGAGGGAACACTGAAGCTTTCTTT
CDR3: CASSLVGGNTEAFF

D: TRBD2
V: TRBV28
size: .
J: TRBJ2-7
DNA: TGTGCCAGCAGTTTAACTAGCGGGGCCGGTTTCTACGAGCAGTACTTC
CDR3: CASSLTSGAGFYEQYF

D: TRBD2
V: TRBV6-5
size: few
J: TRBJ2-1
DNA: TGTGCCAGCAGTTATAAGCGGGGGGGCCCGCGGGAGCAGTTCTTC
CDR3: CASSYKRGGPREQFF

D: TRBD2
V: TRBV29-1
size: .
J: TRBJ2-1
DNA: TGCAGCGTACCCGGACTAGCGGGGGGGCAGGGCTCCTACAATGAGCAGTTCTTC
CDR3: CSVPGLAGGQGSYNEQFF

D: TRBD2
V: TRBV4-3
size: .
J: TRBJ2-1
DNA: TGCGCCAGCAGCCCCGAAGCGACTAGCGGGGCCAACAATGAGCAGTTCTTC
CDR3: CASSPEATSGANNEQFF

D: .
V: TRBV5-4
size: .
J: TRBJ2-3
DNA: TGTGCCAGCAGCTTGGTAGCGAGCACAGATACGCAGTATTTT
CDR3: CASSLVASTDTQYF

D: TRBD1
V: TRBV14
size: .
J: TRBJ2-7
DNA: TGTGCCAGCAGCCAAGGGGGAGACAGGGGTGTCGGCGAGCAGTACTTC
CDR3: CASSQGGDRGVGEQYF

D: TRBD2
V: TRBV4-3
size: once
J: TRBJ2-5
DNA: TGCGCCAGCAGCCGTAGCGGGAGTACGAAAGAGACCCAGTACTTC
CDR3: CASSRSGSTKETQYF

D: TRBD1
V: TRBV6-2/TRBV6-3
size: .
J: TRBJ2-3
DNA: TGTGCCAGCAGTGACCGGGACAGAAGCACAGATACGCAGTATTTT
CDR3: CASSDRDRSTDTQYF

D: TRBD1
V: TRBV6-2/TRBV6-3
size: .
J: TRBJ2-2
DNA: TGTGCCAGCAGCCAAACAGGGGGGAACACCGGGGAGCTGTTTTTT
CDR3: CASSQTGGNTGELFF

D: .
V: TRBV18
size: .
J: TRBJ2-7
DNA: TGTGCCAGCTCACCACCGGCCAGAGGTGCCTACGAGCAGTACTTC
CDR3: CASSPPARGAYEQYF

D: .
V: TRBV11-2
size: .
J: TRBJ2-3
DNA: TGTGCCAGCAGCCCCTTCGGGGGGAGGGGGGGCACAGATACGCAGTATTTT
CDR3: CASSPFGGRGGTDTQYF

D: TRBD1
V: TRBV11-3
size: .
J: TRBJ2-2
DNA: TGTGCCAGCAGCCCTCAGACAGGGGCGAACACCGGGGAGCTGTTTTTT
CDR3: CASSPQTGANTGELFF

D: .
V: TRBV5-4
size: .
J: TRBJ2-6
DNA: TGTGCCAGCACCCCTAAGGGGGGGCAGGGGGCCAACGTCCTGACTTTC
CDR3: CASTPKGGQGANVLTF

D: .
V: TRBV3-1/TRBV3-2
size: .
J: TRBJ2-6
DNA: TGTGCCAGCAGCCTACACGGGTCTGGGGCCAACGTCCTGACTTTC
CDR3: CASSLHGSGANVLTF

D: TRBD1
V: TRBV6-2/TRBV6-3
size: .
J: TRBJ1-5
DNA: TGTGCCAGCAGTCCCGGGACAGTGGATAGCAATCAGCCCCAGCATTTT
CDR3: CASSPGTVDSNQPQHF

D: TRBD1
V: TRBV19
size: .
J: TRBJ2-1
DNA: TGTGCCAGTAGTCACCCGAGACAGGGGGCGAGGAGGGAGCAGTTCTTC
CDR3: CASSHPRQGARREQFF

D: TRBD2
V: TRBV3-1/TRBV3-2
size: .
J: TRBJ2-3
DNA: TGTGCCAGCAGCCAAGATGGGCTAGCGGTGCGCACAGATACGCAGTATTTT
CDR3: CASSQDGLAVRTDTQYF

D: .
V: TRBV6-2/TRBV6-3
size: .
J: TRBJ2-1
DNA: TGTGCCAGCAGTTACCGGGTTCCTTACAATGAGCAGTTCTTC
CDR3: CASSYRVPYNEQFF

D: TRBD1
V: TRBV18
size: .
J: TRBJ1-5
DNA: TGTGCCAGCTCACGGGACAGGGACAATCAGCCCCAGCATTTT
CDR3: CASSRDRDNQPQHF

D: .
V: TRBV30
size: once
J: TRBJ2-1
DNA: TGTGCCTTCATGTTCTACAATGAGCAGTTCTTC
CDR3: CAFMFYNEQFF

D: TRBD1
V: TRBV6-5
size: .
J: TRBJ1-2
DNA: TGTGCCAGCAGCCAAAGTCGTCGGACAGGGGGAGGCTACACCTTC
CDR3: CASSQSRRTGGGYTF

D: .
V: TRBV14
size: .
J: TRBJ2-5
DNA: TGTGCCGTACGGGAGACCCAGTACTTC
CDR3: CAVRETQYF

D: .
V: TRBV11-2
size: .
J: TRBJ2-6
DNA: TGTGCCAGCAGCTTGTCCCCTCTGTATGGGGCCAACGTCCTGACTTTC
CDR3: CASSLSPLYGANVLTF

D: TRBD1
V: TRBV9
size: .
J: TRBJ2-7
DNA: TGTGCCAGCAGCGTAGGACAGGGCCCCTACGAGCAGTACTTC
CDR3: CASSVGQGPYEQYF

D: TRBD1
V: TRBV5-6
size: .
J: TRBJ2-3
DNA: TGTGCCAGCAGCTTTCCCGGGACAGGGGGCACAGATACGCAGTATTTT
CDR3: CASSFPGTGGTDTQYF

D: TRBD1
V: TRBV6-6
size: .
J: TRBJ2-3
DNA: TGTGCCAGCAGTCGACAGGGGGCAGATACGCAGTATTTT
CDR3: CASSRQGADTQYF

D: .
V: TRBV23-1
size: .
J: TRBJ1-2
DNA: TGCGCCAGCAAGGCAGGGGCCCTCTATGGCTACACCTTC
CDR3: CASKAGALYGYTF

D: .
V: TRBV4-1
size: .
J: TRBJ2-5
DNA: TGCGCCAGCAGCCAAGACAGGCTCCAAGAGACCCAGTACTTC
CDR3: CASSQDRLQETQYF

D: .
V: TRBV7-9
size: .
J: TRBJ2-7
DNA: TGTGCCAGCAGCTTAGCGACGGGGAACGCCTACGAGCAGTACTTC
CDR3: CASSLATGNAYEQYF

D: TRBD1
V: TRBV12-5
size: .
J: TRBJ1-5
DNA: TGTGCTAGTGGTTTTGGACAGGGTAATCAGCCCCAGCATTTT
CDR3: CASGFGQGNQPQHF